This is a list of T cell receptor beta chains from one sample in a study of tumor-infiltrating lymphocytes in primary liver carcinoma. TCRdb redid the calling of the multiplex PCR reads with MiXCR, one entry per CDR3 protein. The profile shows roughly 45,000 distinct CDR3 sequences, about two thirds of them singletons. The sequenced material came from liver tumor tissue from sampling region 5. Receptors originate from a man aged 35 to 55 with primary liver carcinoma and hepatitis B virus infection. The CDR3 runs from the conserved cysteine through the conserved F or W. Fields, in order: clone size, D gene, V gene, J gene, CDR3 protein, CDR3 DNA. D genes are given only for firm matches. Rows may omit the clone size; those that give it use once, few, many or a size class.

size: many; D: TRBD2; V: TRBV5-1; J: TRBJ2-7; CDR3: CASHPGGASYEQYF; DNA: TGCGCCAGCCATCCGGGGGGGGCCTCCTACGAGCAGTACTTC
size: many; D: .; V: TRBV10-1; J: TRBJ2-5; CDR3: CASSERDGPRETQYF; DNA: TGCGCCAGCAGTGAAAGGGACGGCCCCAGGGAGACCCAGTACTTC
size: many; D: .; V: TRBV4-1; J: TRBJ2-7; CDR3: CASSRNSDTTYEQYF; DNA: TGCGCCAGCAGCCGTAACAGCGATACTACCTACGAGCAGTACTTC
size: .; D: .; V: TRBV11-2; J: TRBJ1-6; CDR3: CASSSGSLLHF; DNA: TGTGCCAGCAGCTCGGGGTCACTCCTCCACTTT
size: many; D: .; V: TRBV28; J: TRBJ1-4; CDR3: CASTSGATNEKLFF; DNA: TGTGCCAGCACCTCGGGGGCAACTAATGAAAAACTGTTTTTT
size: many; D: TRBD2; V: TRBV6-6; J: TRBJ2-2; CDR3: CASSREGGGTGELFF; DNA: TGTGCCAGCAGCAGGGAGGGCGGGGGCACCGGGGAGCTGTTTTTT
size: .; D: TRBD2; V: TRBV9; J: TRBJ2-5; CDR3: CASSLTSGTQETQYF; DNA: TGTGCCAGCAGCCTGACTAGCGGAACTCAAGAGACCCAGTACTTC
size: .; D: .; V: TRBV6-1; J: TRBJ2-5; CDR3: CASGNNPSAVSPETQYF; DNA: TGTGCCAGCGGTAACAACCCATCAGCAGTTTCCCCCGAGACCCAGTACTTC
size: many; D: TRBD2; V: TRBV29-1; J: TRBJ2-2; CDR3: CSVEELTSPHTGELFF; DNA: TGCAGCGTTGAAGAATTGACTAGCCCCCACACCGGGGAGCTGTTTTTT
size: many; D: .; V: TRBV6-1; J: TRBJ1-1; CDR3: CASRGSYTEAFF; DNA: TGTGCCAGCAGGGGGAGCTACACTGAAGCTTTCTTT
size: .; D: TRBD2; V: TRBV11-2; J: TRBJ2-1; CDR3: CVSSLDIGLAMGVQFF; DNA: TGTGTCAGCAGCCTGGATATCGGACTAGCCATGGGTGTGCAGTTCTTC
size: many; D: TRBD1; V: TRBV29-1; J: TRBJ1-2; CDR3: CSGEQGAQGGYTF; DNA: TGCAGCGGCGAACAGGGGGCTCAGGGTGGCTACACCTTC
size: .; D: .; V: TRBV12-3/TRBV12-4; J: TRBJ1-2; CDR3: CASSTGQAIYDYTF; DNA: TGTGCTAGCAGTACGGGCCAGGCGATCTATGACTACACCTTC
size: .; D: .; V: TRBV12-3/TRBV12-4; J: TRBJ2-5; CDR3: CASSGQETHYF; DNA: TGTGCCAGCAGTGGGCAAGAGACCCACTACTTC
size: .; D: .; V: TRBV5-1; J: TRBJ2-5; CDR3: CASSSGQRGETQYF; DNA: TGCGCCAGCAGCTCCGGACAGCGTGGGGAGACCCAGTACTTC
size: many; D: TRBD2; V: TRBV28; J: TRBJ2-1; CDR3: CASTKREESYNEQFF; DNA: TGTGCCAGCACCAAGCGGGAGGAATCCTACAATGAGCAGTTCTTC
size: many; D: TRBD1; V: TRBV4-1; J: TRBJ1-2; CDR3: CASSQESGTDNNYGYTF; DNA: TGCGCCAGCAGCCAAGAGTCCGGGACAGACAATAACTATGGCTACACCTTC
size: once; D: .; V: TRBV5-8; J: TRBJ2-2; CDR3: CARSSRRGSGELFF; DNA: TGTGCCCGCAGCTCGCGAAGGGGATCCGGGGAGCTGTTTTTT
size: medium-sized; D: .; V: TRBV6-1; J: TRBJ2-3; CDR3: CASSLGGIDTQYF; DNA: TGTGCCAGCAGCCTCGGGGGTATAGATACGCAGTATTTT
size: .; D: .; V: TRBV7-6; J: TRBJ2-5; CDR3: CASIQGEQTQYF; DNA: TGTGCCAGCATCCAAGGGGAGCAGACCCAGTACTTC
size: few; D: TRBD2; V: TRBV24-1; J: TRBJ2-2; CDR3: CATSDRTSGSSSGGLFF; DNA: TGTGCCACCAGTGACCGAACTAGCGGGAGTTCGAGCGGGGGGCTGTTTTTT
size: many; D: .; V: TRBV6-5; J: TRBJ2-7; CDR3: CASSRASGYEQYF; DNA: TGTGCCAGCAGCCGCGCGAGCGGCTACGAGCAGTACTTC
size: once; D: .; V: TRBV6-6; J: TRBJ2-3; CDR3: CASSYSYRNREDADTQYF; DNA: TGTGCCAGCAGTTACTCGTACCGAAACAGGGAGGACGCAGATACGCAGTATTTT
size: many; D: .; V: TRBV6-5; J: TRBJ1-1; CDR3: CASSYSGLENEAFF; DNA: TGTGCCAGCAGTTACTCAGGGCTGGAAAATGAAGCTTTCTTT
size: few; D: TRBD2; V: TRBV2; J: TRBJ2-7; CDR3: CASRGLYHYEQYF; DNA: TGTGCCAGCAGGGGACTATACCACTACGAGCAGTACTTC
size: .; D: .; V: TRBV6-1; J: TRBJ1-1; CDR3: CVSSEGEGENTEAFF; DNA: TGTGTCAGCAGTGAAGGGGAGGGGGAAAACACTGAAGCTTTCTTT
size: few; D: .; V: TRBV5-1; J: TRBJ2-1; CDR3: CASSLDSGARNEQFF; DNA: TGCGCCAGCAGCTTGGACTCGGGGGCGCGGAATGAGCAGTTCTTC
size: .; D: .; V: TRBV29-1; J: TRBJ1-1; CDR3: CSVLGTGAFF; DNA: TGCAGTGTTCTCGGCACTGGAGCTTTCTTT
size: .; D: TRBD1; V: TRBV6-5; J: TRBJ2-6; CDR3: CASRAWDRSEANVLTF; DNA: TGTGCCAGCAGGGCATGGGACAGATCCGAGGCCAACGTTCTGACATTC
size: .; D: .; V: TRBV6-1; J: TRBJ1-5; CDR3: CANLTARTRGQPQHF; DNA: TGTGCCAACTTGACTGCTCGGACACGGGGTCAGCCCCAGCATTTT
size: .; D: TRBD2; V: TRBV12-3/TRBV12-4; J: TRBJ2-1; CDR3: CASSLKASGSSYNEQLF; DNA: TGTGCTAGCAGTTTAAAGGCTAGCGGGAGCTCCTACAATGAGCAGCTCTTC
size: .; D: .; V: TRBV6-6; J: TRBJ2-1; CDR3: CASSYSQGRGISGYNEQFF; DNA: TGTGCCAGCAGCTACTCGCAGGGGCGGGGGATTAGCGGCTACAATGAGCAGTTCTTC
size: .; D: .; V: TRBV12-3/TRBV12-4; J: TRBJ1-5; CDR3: CVSSLTQGNQPQHF; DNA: TGTGTCAGCAGTTTAACGCAGGGCAATCAGCCCCAGCATTTT
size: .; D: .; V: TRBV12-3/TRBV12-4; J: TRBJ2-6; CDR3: CASSLSSHHGANVLTF; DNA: TGTGCCAGCAGTTTATCTTCGCACCATGGGGCCAACGTCCTGACTTTC
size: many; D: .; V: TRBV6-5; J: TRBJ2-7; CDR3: CASSNGLYEQYF; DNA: TGTGCCAGCAGTAACGGGCTGTACGAGCAGTACTTC
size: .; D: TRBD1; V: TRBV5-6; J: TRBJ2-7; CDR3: CASSSPGQGAYEHYF; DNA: TGTGCCAGCAGCTCACCGGGACAGGGAGCCTACGAGCACTACTTC
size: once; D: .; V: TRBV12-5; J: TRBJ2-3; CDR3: CDSGWGDTRYF; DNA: TGTGATAGTGGTTGGGGCGATACGCGGTATTTC
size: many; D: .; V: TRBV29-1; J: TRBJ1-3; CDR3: CSVGARFGNTIYF; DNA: TGCAGCGTCGGAGCTCGGTTTGGAAACACCATATATTTT
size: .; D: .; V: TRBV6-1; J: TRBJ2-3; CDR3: CASSLDGTDTQYF; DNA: TGTGCCAGCAGTTTAGACGGCACAGATACACAGTATTTT
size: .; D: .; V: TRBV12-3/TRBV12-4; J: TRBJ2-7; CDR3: CVSSLGAGSYEQYF; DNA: TGTGTCAGCAGTTTAGGGGCGGGCTCCTACGAGCAGTACTTC
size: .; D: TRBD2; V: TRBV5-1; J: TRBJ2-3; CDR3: CASSLGSGGSDTQYF; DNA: TGCGCCAGCAGCTTGGGATCGGGAGGGTCAGATACGCAGTATTTT
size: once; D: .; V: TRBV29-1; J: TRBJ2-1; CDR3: CSVDSDGAYNEQFF; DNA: TGCAGCGTTGACAGTGACGGGGCCTACAATGAGCAGTTTTTC
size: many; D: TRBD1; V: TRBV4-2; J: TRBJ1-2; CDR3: CASSQEGQGGNYGYTF; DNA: TGTGCCAGCAGCCAAGAAGGGCAGGGGGGCAACTATGGCTACACCTTC
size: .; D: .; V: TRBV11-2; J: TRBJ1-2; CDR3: CASSLDGACTLYGYTF; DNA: TGTGCCAGCAGCTTGGATGGTGCTTGTACCCTCTATGGCTACACCTTC
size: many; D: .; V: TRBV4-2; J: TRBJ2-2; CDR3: CASSQVRLVNTGELFF; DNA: TGTGCCAGCAGCCAAGTGAGACTAGTCAACACCGGGGAGCTGTTTTTT
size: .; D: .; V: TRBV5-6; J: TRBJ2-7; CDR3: CACSLENASSYEQYF; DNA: TGTGCCTGCAGCCTTGAGAACGCCAGCTCCTACGAGCAGTACTTC